The present T cell receptor beta chain was sequenced within a study of T cells after yellow fever vaccination. Study details: Where fractions had low cell numbers, libraries were prepared from them with the SMART-Seq v4 Ultra Low Input RNA kit.

In TCRdb, the 5' RACE reads were re-called with MiXCR into one record per CDR3 protein. The table records about 120,000 distinct CDR3 sequences, roughly 10% of them present only once. The CDR3 spans 16 residues. Germline V gene sequence: CDR1 SGHRS, CDR2 YFSETQ. J lost 3 bases, V lost 3 bases, and 5 bases had no gene match. V gene TRBV5-1 combines with J gene TRBJ2-3; TRBD2 matches 12 bases. This TCR was sampled from a man younger than 35 who received the YFV17D yellow fever vaccine. Specimen: CD8+ T cells sorted from PBMCs, collected on the day of the yellow fever booster vaccination. Here the CDR3 reads CASSYNLAGGTDTQYF. As DNA, the CDR3 is TGCGCCAGCAGCTACAATCTAGCGGGGGGGACAGATACGCAGTATTTT. The variable domain in full, with the rest retrieved from reference TRBV5-1 and TRBJ2-3, is KAGVTQTPRYLIKTRGQQVTLSCSPISGHRSVSWYQQTPGQGLQFLFEYFSETQRNKGNFPGRFSGRQFSNSRSEMNVSTLELGDSALYLCASSYNLAGGTDTQYFGPGTRLTVL.